These 30 T cell receptor beta chains share one sample of origin, sequenced in a study of blood T cell repertoires in COVID-19 (TCRdb year 2020). Libraries came from the immunoSEQ multiplex PCR assay. As stored in TCRdb, this immuneACCESS dataset retains in-frame rearrangements with V and J assigned. A fraction of the clones does not appear; measured against another copy, unresolved V genes explain less than half of the discrepancy, and the remainder lacks a known reason. The sample data list approximately 110,000 clones, and roughly 80% of these were observed just once. The ten top clones hold 20% of the sample. The sequencing input was peripheral blood. These receptors were collected from a man in his 70s with active or convalescent COVID-19.

A single count supports this clone. The CDR3 sequence: CASSEGSFSGNTIYF. CDR3 coding DNA: TGTGCCAGCAGTGAGGGCAGTTTTAGTGGAAACACCATATATTTT. The genes are TRBV6-1 and TRBJ1-3; D gene uncertain. V was pared by 3 bases and J by 3 bases, with 12 bases between. CDR3 length equals 15 residues. Germline CDR1 and CDR2: MNHNS and SASEGT.

The CDR3 DNA sequence: TGTGCCATCAGTGCGTCTAGCGGGGGGGCGAGAACAGATACGCAGTATTTT. Translated, it gives CAISASSGGARTDTQYF. The rearrangement joins TRBV10-3 to TRBJ2-3, with 12 bases matching TRBD2. V lost 4 bases and J lost 3; bases outside the gene matches: 8. The V gene's germline CDR1 is ENHRY and CDR2 SYGVKD. The CDR3 is 17 amino acids.

This chain joins TRBV24-1 and TRBJ2-2; no clear D gene. V dropped 2 bases and J dropped 8 bases, with 14 bases sitting between them. Germline assignment: CDR1 KGHDR and CDR2 SFDVKD. CDR3 length: 15 residues. CDR3 in amino acids: CATSDSRSTSGELFF. The DNA for the CDR3 is TGTGCCACCAGTGATTCGAGGTCGACGAGTGGGGAGCTGTTTTTT.

This chain links TRBV9 with TRBJ2-3; weak D call: TRBD1 (5 bases). The germline V gene encodes CDR1 SGDLS and CDR2 YYNGEE. With 0 bases removed from V and 0 bases from J, the gap between germline ends came to 14 bases. The CDR3 has 17 amino acids. The CDR3 protein is CASSVGRGGPSTDTQYF. CDR3 coding DNA: TGTGCCAGCAGCGTAGGAAGGGGTGGGCCCAGCACAGATACGCAGTATTTT. Using reference TRBV9 and TRBJ2-3 for the parts outside the CDR3, the full variable domain is DSGVTQTPKHLITATGQRVTLRCSPRSGDLSVYWYQQSLDQGLQFLIQYYNGEERAKGNILERFSAQQFPDLHSELNLSSLELGDSALYFCASSVGRGGPSTDTQYFGPGTRLTVL.

The chain carries TRBV18 and TRBJ1-4, with 8 nucleotides matching TRBD1. CDR1 and CDR2 (germline): KGHSH, LQKENI. The CDR3 contains 13 residues. With 4 bases clipped from V and 7 bases from J, the junction kept 2 bases outside the gene matches. In DNA, the CDR3 is TGTGCCAGCTCACGAGGGACAGGTGAAAAACTGTTTTTT. Protein product: CASSRGTGEKLFF.

The genes are TRBV29-1 and TRBJ2-5, with 11 bases matching TRBD2. The J segment lost 2 bases and the V segment lost 6 bases, leaving 11 bases of the junction unmatched. This CDR3 contains 16 residues. Per the germline V gene, CDR1 is SQVTM and CDR2 is ANQGSEA. The CDR3 coding sequence is TGCAGCGTCCTGCCACGTAGACTAGCGGGACAAGAGACCCAGTACTTC. It translates to CSVLPRRLAGQETQYF.

In this sample, this clone turned up once. V usage is TRBV2 and J usage is TRBJ1-1, with D unresolved. The V gene's germline CDR1 is SNHLY and CDR2 FYNNEI. Trimming pared 5 bases from V and 0 bases from J, leaving 7 bases between. CDR3 length equals 13 residues. The CDR3 is CASSLRMNTEAFF. The DNA for the CDR3 is TGTGCCAGCAGTCTGCGTATGAACACTGAAGCTTTCTTT. Complete variable domain (other parts from reference TRBV2 and TRBJ1-1): EPEVTQTPSHQVTQMGQEVILRCVPISNHLYFYWYRQILGQKVEFLVSFYNNEISEKSEIFDDQFSVERPDGSNFTLKIRSTKLEDSAMYFCASSLRMNTEAFFGQGTRLTVV.

The chain employs TRBV6-5 and TRBJ2-1; D is uncertain. The length of the CDR3 is 16 residues. Germline V gene sequence: CDR1 MNHEY, CDR2 SVGAGI. The ends were cut back, 2 bases at V and 3 bases at J, with 14 bases in the middle. The CDR3, as DNA: TGTGCCAGCAGTTACACCGATACTTTATTCTACAATGAGCAGTTCTTC. Encoded protein: CASSYTDTLFYNEQFF.

This sequence joins TRBV7-9 and TRBJ2-5; 8 positions agree with TRBD2. CDR3 length: 14 residues. Unmatched junction bases numbered 10, after V lost 8 bases and J lost 5 bases. Germline lookup yields CDR1 SEHNR and CDR2 FQNEAQ (reference sequence). CDR3 in amino acids: CASGRTSGGETQYF. The DNA for the CDR3 is TGTGCCAGCGGCCGAACTAGCGGTGGGGAGACCCAGTACTTC.

This clone was recorded only once. This rearrangement joins TRBV2 to TRBJ1-2, with 12 bases fitting TRBD1. Trimming removed 7 bases from V and 7 bases from J; junction bases left unmatched: 10. The CDR3 contains 15 residues. Germline V gene sequence: CDR1 SNHLY, CDR2 FYNNEI. This chain's CDR3 is CASTVRGQGAGGYTF. The CDR3 bases are TGTGCCAGCACTGTACGGGGACAGGGGGCGGGTGGCTACACCTTC. The variable domain in full, with the rest retrieved from reference TRBV2 and TRBJ1-2, is EPEVTQTPSHQVTQMGQEVILRCVPISNHLYFYWYRQILGQKVEFLVSFYNNEISEKSEIFDDQFSVERPDGSNFTLKIRSTKLEDSAMYFCASTVRGQGAGGYTFGSGTRLTVV.

About this clone: Other DNA variants within this sample encode the same CDR3. This chain connects TRBV15 to TRBJ1-2; D not certain. Trimming removed 1 base from V and 6 bases from J, with 6 bases in between. Germline values: CDR1 LNHNV, CDR2 YYDKDF (reference sequence). CDR3 length: 12 amino acids. CDR3 amino acids: CATSRGRDGYTF. CDR3 coding DNA: TGTGCCACCAGCAGAGGGAGAGATGGCTACACCTTC. Based on the CDR3 plus reference TRBV15 and TRBJ1-2, the full variable domain is DAMVIQNPRYQVTQFGKPVTLSCSQTLNHNVMYWYQQKSSQAPKLLFHYYDKDFNNEADTPDNFQSRRPNTSFCFLDIRSPGLGDTAMYLCATSRGRDGYTFGSGTRLTVV.

The chain employs TRBV6-1 and TRBJ1-2; 7 bases align to TRBD1. Unmatched junction bases numbered 4, after V lost 1 base and J lost 8 bases. The CDR3 is 13 residues long. Germline V gene lookup returns CDR1 MNHNS and CDR2 SASEGT. CDR3 residues: CASSEERGRGYTF. CDR3 nucleotides: TGTGCCAGCAGTGAAGAAAGGGGGCGAGGCTACACCTTC.

The chain recombines TRBV29-1 with TRBJ1-2, with 8 positions matching TRBD1. The V segment lost 4 bases and the J segment 5 bases; nucleotides outside the gene matches: 9. This CDR3 comprises 14 residues. Germline CDR1 and CDR2: SQVTM and ANQGSEA. CDR3 in DNA: TGCAGCGTTGCGACAGGGGCGCAGCGGTATGGCTACACCTTC. Translated, it gives CSVATGAQRYGYTF. Full variable domain (remainder filled in from reference TRBV29-1 and TRBJ1-2): SAVISQKPSRDICQRGTSLTIQCQVDSQVTMMFWYRQQPGQSLTLIATANQGSEATYESGFVIDKFPISRPNLTFSTLTVSNMSPEDSSIYLCSVATGAQRYGYTFGSGTRLTVV.

The J gene is TRBJ1-5, the V gene TRBV30; TRBD1 agrees at 11 bases. J lost 1 base, V lost 3 bases, and 2 bases had no gene match. Germline V gene data show CDR1 as GTSNPN and CDR2 as SVGIG (reference sequence). There are 15 residues in the CDR3. The CDR3 nucleotides read TGTGCCTGGAGGGGGACAGGGGGGAGCAATCAGCCCCAGCATTTT. Its translation is CAWRGTGGSNQPQHF.

A few counts support this clone. The CDR3 is CASSESAGGSYEQYF. CDR3 bases: TGCGCCAGCAGTGAGTCTGCGGGGGGTTCCTACGAGCAGTACTTC. This chain joins TRBV10-1 and TRBJ2-7, with 8 bases aligning to TRBD2. Germline V gene lookup returns CDR1 WNHNN and CDR2 SYGVQD (reference sequence). The J segment lost 1 base and the V segment lost 0 bases, leaving 2 bases of the junction unmatched. The CDR3 has 15 residues.

The gene calls are TRBV19 and TRBJ2-3; D is perhaps TRBD1 (5 bases). Germline lookup yields CDR1 LNHDA and CDR2 SQIVND (reference sequence). CDR3 size: 14 residues. V was clipped by 4 bases and J by 0 bases, with 8 bases between them. CDR3: CASSSDSSTDTQYF. The CDR3, as DNA: TGTGCCAGTAGTAGCGACAGTAGCACAGATACGCAGTATTTT.

V usage is TRBV14 and J usage is TRBJ1-1; no reliable D call. Trimming cost V 0 bases and J 1 base, with 9 bases left between them. Germline values: CDR1 SGHDN, CDR2 FVKESK. CDR3 length equals 15 residues. Here the CDR3 reads CASSQDLPGNTEAFF. The CDR3 DNA reads as TGTGCCAGCAGCCAAGATTTGCCAGGGAACACTGAAGCTTTCTTT.

The chain employs TRBV30 and TRBJ1-5; 9 bases align to TRBD1. This CDR3 is 16 amino acids long. J was trimmed by 5 bases and V by 2 bases; bases with no gene match: 10. From germline, CDR1 is GTSNPN and CDR2 SVGIG (reference sequence). Written as DNA, the CDR3 is TGTGCCTGGAGTTCGTTGGGACAGGGATCGTATCAGCCCCAGCATTTT. It encodes CAWSSLGQGSYQPQHF.

The chain is built from TRBV2 and TRBJ2-3; 7 bases fit TRBD2. CDR3 length: 14 amino acids. V dropped 8 bases and J dropped 1; count of bases not matched to a gene: 6. Germline V CDR1 and CDR2: SNHLY, FYNNEI. DNA for the CDR3: TGTGCCAGCTCAAGAGGGAGGGGCACAGATACGCAGTATTTT. It codes for CASSRGRGTDTQYF.

The J gene is TRBJ1-1, the V gene TRBV7-3, with TRBD1 as a possible D gene (6 bases). Germline V gene data show CDR1 as SGHTA and CDR2 as FQGTGA. V was trimmed by 4 bases and J by 1 base, leaving 7 bases between them. CDR3 length: 13 residues. DNA for the CDR3: TGTGCCAGCAGCTGGGACACGAACACTGAAGCTTTCTTT. This gives the protein CASSWDTNTEAFF. Drawing the rest from reference TRBV7-3 and TRBJ1-1, the complete variable domain is GAGVSQTPSNKVTEKGKYVELRCDPISGHTALYWYRQSLGQGPEFLIYFQGTGAADDSGLPNDRFFAVRPEGSVSTLKIQRTERGDSAVYLCASSWDTNTEAFFGQGTRLTVV.

The chain has TRBV9 and TRBJ2-3; 9 nucleotides agree with TRBD1. The CDR3 has 15 amino acids. The germline CDR1 and CDR2 sequences are SGDLS and YYNGEE. V shed 5 bases and J 2 bases; nucleotides not matched to a gene: 6. CDR3 loop: CASSLGQGNTDTQYF. In DNA form, the CDR3 reads TGTGCCAGCAGTCTTGGACAGGGGAACACAGATACGCAGTATTTT.

In its sample, this clone was seen once. The chain is built from TRBV28 and TRBJ1-3; 10 nucleotides agree with TRBD1. The length of the CDR3 is 16 residues. Trimming at V came to 6 bases and at J to 4 bases, leaving 9 bases not matched to a gene. CDR1 is MDHEN and CDR2 is SYDVKM in the germline V gene. CDR3 nucleotide sequence: TGTGCCAGCAGACCAACGGACAGGGGGAACGGAAACACCATATATTTT. The encoded protein is CASRPTDRGNGNTIYF.

The rearrangement uses TRBV11-2 and TRBJ2-3; 7 nucleotides match TRBD2. The CDR3 runs 14 residues. Per the germline V gene, CDR1 is SGHAT and CDR2 is FQNNGV. Losses at the gene ends were 5 bases for V and 7 bases for J; bases not matched to a gene: 9. CDR3 in amino acids: CASSRTRGEYTQYF. CDR3 nucleotide sequence: TGTGCCAGCAGCCGGACTAGGGGAGAGTATACGCAGTATTTT.

CDR3 bases: TGTGCCAGCTCCAGGGTTGACACCGGGGAGCTGTTTTTT. It specifies CASSRVDTGELFF. The chain recombines TRBV6-5 with TRBJ2-2; D may be TRBD1 (5 bases). The germline V gene has CDR1 MNHEY and CDR2 SVGAGI. The CDR3 is 13 residues long. V lost 8 bases to trimming and J lost 3 bases, with 10 bases between them.

V gene TRBV19 combines with J gene TRBJ1-1; the match to TRBD1 covers 7 bases. The ends lost 7 bases at V and 5 bases at J; junction bases unmatched: 10. Germline CDR1 and CDR2: LNHDA and SQIVND (reference sequence). CDR3 length equals 14 residues. CDR3 DNA sequence: TGTGCCAGTAAAGGACAGGATCTGGGAACTGAAGCTTTCTTT. This codes for CASKGQDLGTEAFF.

The gene calls are TRBV3-1 (or the pseudogene TRBV3-2) and TRBJ2-2, with a weak D call TRBD1 (6 bases). Germline V CDR1 and CDR2: LGHDT, YNNKEL (reference sequence). Trimming took 1 base from V and 7 from J, leaving 10 bases between them. The CDR3 covers 14 residues. The CDR3 DNA sequence: TGTGCCAGCAGCCAAGCTGACAGGATCGGGGAGCTGTTTTTT. Translated: CASSQADRIGELFF.

This clone was picked up one time. V is TRBV5-1 and J is TRBJ1-5, with D hard to call. V was clipped by 4 bases and J by 3 bases, with 14 bases between them. The CDR3 has 15 residues. The V gene's germline CDR1 is SGHRS and CDR2 YFSETQ. The CDR3, as DNA: TGCGCCAGCAGCCCCTTTGGCGGACTCAATCAGCCCCAGCATTTT. It codes for CASSPFGGLNQPQHF.

This rearrangement joins TRBV11-2 to TRBJ2-1; no definite D call. Per the germline V gene, CDR1 is SGHAT and CDR2 is FQNNGV. This CDR3 has 15 residues. V dropped 5 bases and J dropped 4 bases, with 15 bases sitting between them. The CDR3 loop reads CASSPRVAPYNEQFF. The DNA of the CDR3 is TGTGCCAGCAGCCCCCGGGTAGCACCGTACAATGAGCAGTTCTTC.

The rearrangement joins TRBV28 to TRBJ1-1, with D possibly being TRBD1 (6 bases). CDR1 and CDR2 (germline): MDHEN, SYDVKM. This CDR3 has 15 residues. V shed 1 base and J shed 5 bases, with 14 bases lying between them. This CDR3 is CASSLSSGARTEAFF. The CDR3, as DNA: TGTGCCAGCAGTTTATCGTCAGGGGCAAGGACTGAAGCTTTCTTT.

The chain joins TRBV9 to TRBJ2-4, with 9 bases aligning to TRBD1. The trim removed 3 bases at V and 6 bases at J, leaving 4 bases unmatched. The CDR3 is made up of 14 amino acids. The germline V gene encodes CDR1 SGDLS and CDR2 YYNGEE. The CDR3 spells CASSADRGLNIQYF. CDR3 DNA sequence: TGTGCCAGCAGCGCGGACAGGGGCTTAAACATTCAGTACTTC.